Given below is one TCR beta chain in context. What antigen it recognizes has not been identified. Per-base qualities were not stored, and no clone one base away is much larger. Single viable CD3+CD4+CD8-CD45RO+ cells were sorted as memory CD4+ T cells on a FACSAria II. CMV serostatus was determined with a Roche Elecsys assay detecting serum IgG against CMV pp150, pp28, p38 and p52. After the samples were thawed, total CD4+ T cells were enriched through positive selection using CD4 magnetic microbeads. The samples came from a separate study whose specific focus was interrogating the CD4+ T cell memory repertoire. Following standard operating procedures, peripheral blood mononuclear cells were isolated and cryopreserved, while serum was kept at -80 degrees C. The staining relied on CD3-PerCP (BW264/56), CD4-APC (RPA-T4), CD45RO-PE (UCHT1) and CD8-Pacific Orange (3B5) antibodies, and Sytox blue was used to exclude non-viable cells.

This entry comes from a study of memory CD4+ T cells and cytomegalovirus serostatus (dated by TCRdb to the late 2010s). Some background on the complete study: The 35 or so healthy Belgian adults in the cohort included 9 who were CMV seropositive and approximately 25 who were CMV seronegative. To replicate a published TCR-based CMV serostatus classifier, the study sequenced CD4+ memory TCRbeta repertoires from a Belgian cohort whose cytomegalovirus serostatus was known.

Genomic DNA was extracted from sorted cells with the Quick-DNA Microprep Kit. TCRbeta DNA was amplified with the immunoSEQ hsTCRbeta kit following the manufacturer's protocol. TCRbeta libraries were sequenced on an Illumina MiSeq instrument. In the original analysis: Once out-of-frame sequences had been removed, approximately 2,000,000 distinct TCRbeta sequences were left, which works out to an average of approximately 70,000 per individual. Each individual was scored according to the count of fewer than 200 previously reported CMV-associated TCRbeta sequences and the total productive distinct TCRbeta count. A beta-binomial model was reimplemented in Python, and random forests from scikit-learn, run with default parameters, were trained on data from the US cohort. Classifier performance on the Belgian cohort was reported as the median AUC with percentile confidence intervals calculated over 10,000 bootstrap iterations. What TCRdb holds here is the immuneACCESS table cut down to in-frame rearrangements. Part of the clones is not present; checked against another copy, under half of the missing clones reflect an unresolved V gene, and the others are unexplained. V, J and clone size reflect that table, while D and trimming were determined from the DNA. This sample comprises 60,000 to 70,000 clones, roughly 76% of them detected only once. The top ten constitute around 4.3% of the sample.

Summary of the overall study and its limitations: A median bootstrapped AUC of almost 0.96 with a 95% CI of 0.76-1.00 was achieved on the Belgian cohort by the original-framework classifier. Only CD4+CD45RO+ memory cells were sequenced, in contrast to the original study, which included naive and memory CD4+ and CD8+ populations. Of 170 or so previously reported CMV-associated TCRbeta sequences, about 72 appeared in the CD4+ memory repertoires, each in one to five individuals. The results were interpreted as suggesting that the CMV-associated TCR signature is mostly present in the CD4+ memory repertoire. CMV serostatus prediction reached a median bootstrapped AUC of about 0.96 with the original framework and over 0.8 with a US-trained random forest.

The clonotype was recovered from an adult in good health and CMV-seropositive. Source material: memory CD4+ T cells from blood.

The nucleotide sequence is TGCGCCAGCAGTGAACCGGGACAACGAAATAGCAATCAGCCCCAGCATTTT. It translates to CASSEPGQRNSNQPQHF. The chain uses TRBV23-1 and TRBJ1-5; matching of 6 bases hints at TRBD1 as the D gene. TRBV23-1 counts as an open reading frame of uncertain function. The CDR3 starts with the cysteine, ends with the phenylalanine, and has 17 residues. The retained sequence is limited to the CDR3, 51 bases, with the frame set at the first base. Relative to germline, V is 5 bases shorter and J is 0 bases shorter, with 17 bases between their ends.